The text below deals with one TCR beta chain. The data are from a study of blood T cell repertoires in COVID-19. Turning to the study itself: The cDNA or gDNA used as material had been derived from T cells, B-cell-depleted T cells, or PBMCs.

V gave up 1 base and J gave up 3 bases, with 10 bases separating them. The CDR3 extends over 15 amino acids. CDR1 SEHNR and CDR2 FQNEAQ come from the germline V gene (reference sequence). Profiling relied on immunoSEQ multiplex PCR, and the TCRdb table lists in-frame clones only, not all of them. Among some 360,000 clones listed, roughly 90% were seen once. Across under 25 US areas, participants ranged in age from about 18 to 89 years. Clinical histories supplied by participants themselves formed the basis of cohort assignment. Exposed enrollees had met someone with a PCR-confirmed or clinician-diagnosed COVID-19 case at some point within the 2 weeks before study entry.

The sequence was collected from a woman aged 25 to 39 who had been exposed to COVID-19. The chain carries TRBV7-9 and TRBJ2-1; TRBD1 is a possible D gene (6 bases). Material for sequencing was PBMCs or T cells enriched from blood (not recorded which). In DNA form, the CDR3 reads TGTGCCAGCAGCTTAGGGACAGCTTACTACAATGAGCAGTTCTTC. Residues: CASSLGTAYYNEQFF.